This T cell receptor beta chain was identified in a study of radiotherapy plus CTLA-4 blockade in lung cancer. Whole-study context: Across the patients, objective responses occurred in about 18%, and disease control in roughly 30%.

Receiving focal radiation plus CTLA-4 blockade with ipilimumab were patients who had chemo-refractory metastatic non-small-cell lung cancer. Data came from immunoSEQ multiplex PCR; TCRdb stores just in-frame clones and leaves some out. The sample includes around 100,000 clones, approximately 72% of them seen just once. Germline V CDR1 and CDR2: ENHRY, SYGVKD. Deletions cut 1 base from V and 10 bases from J, with 13 bases between. The CDR3 has 13 residues. Study conclusions and caveats: There was expansion of tumor-derived TCR clones in blood after radiotherapy plus ipilimumab. Per reports, early blood T cell clone dynamics, plus interferon-beta, forecast response most strongly.

As for this clone: Its antigen is unidentified.

The specimen comprised peripheral blood, sampled from a patient treated with radiotherapy plus ipilimumab. The J gene is TRBJ1-1, the V gene TRBV10-3; D gene uncertain. The source is a human donor with non-small cell lung cancer who had a partial response to radiotherapy plus ipilimumab. Some clones in this sample may be carry-over from other donors' samples. In nucleotides, the CDR3 is TGTGCCATCAGTGAGTTCGTCGGGAGTCCAGCTTTCTTT. Translating it yields CAISEFVGSPAFF.